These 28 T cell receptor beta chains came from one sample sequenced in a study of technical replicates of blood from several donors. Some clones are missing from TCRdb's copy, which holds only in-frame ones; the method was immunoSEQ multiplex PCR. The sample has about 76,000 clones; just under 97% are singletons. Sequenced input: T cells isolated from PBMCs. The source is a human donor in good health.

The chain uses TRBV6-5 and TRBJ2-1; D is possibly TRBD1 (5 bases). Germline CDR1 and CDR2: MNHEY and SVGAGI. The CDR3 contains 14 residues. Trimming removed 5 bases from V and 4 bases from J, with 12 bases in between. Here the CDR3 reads CASSPMTAYNEQFF. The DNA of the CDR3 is TGTGCCAGCAGTCCCATGACAGCGTACAATGAGCAGTTCTTC.

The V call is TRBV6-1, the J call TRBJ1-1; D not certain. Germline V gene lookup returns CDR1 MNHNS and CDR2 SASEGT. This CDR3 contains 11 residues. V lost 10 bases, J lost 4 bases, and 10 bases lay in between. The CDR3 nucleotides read TGTGCCAATCAACGGGGCACTGAAGCTTTCTTT. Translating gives CANQRGTEAFF.

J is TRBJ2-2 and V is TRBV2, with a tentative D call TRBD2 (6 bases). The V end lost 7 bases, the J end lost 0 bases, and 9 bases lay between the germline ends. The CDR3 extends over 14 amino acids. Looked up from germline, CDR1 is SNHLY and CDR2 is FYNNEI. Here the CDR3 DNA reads TGTGCCAGCACGGCGGGACCGAACACCGGGGAGCTGTTTTTT. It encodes CASTAGPNTGELFF.

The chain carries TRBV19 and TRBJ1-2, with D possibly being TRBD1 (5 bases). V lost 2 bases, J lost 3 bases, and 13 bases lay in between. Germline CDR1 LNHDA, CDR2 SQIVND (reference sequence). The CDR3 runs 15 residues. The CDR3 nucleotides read TGTGCCAGTAGTATACGGACATCCGGATACTATGGCTACACCTTC. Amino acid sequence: CASSIRTSGYYGYTF. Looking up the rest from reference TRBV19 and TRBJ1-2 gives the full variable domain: DGGITQSPKYLFRKEGQNVTLSCEQNLNHDAMYWYRQDPGQGLRLIYYSQIVNDFQKGDIAEGYSVSREKKESFPLTVTSAQKNPTAFYLCASSIRTSGYYGYTFGSGTRLTVV.

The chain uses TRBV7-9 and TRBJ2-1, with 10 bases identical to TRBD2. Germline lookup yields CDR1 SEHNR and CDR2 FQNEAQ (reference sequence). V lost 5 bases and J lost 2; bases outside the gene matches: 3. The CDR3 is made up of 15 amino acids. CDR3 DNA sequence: TGTGCCAGCAGCATCAGCGGGAGGGCCTACAATGAGCAGTTCTTC. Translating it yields CASSISGRAYNEQFF.

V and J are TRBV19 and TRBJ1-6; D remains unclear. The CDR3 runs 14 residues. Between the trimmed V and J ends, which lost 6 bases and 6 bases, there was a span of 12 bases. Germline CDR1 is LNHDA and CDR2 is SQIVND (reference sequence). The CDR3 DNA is TGTGCCAGTAGGGCCGGGGTGCTTAATTCACCCCTCCACTTT. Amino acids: CASRAGVLNSPLHF.

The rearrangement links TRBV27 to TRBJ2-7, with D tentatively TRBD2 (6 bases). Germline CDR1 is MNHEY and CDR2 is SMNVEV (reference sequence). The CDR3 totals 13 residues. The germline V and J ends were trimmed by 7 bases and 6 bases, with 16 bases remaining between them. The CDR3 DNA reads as TGTGCCAGCACCCCTAGCGAGATCGGCGAGCAGTACTTC. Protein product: CASTPSEIGEQYF.

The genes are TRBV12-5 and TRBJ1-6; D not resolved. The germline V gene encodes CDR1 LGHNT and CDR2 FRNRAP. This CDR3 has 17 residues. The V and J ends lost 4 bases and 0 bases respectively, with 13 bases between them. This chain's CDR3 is CASGSNYPSSYNSPLHF. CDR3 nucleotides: TGTGCTAGTGGTTCAAACTACCCGAGCTCCTATAATTCACCCCTCCACTTT.

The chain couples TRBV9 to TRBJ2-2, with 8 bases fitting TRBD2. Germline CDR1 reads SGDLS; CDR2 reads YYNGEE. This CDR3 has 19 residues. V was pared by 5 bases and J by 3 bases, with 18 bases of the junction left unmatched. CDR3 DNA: TGTGCCAGCAGTTCCTCAACTTCTATCAGCGGGGGCCACACCGGGGAGCTGTTTTTT. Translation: CASSSSTSISGGHTGELFF.

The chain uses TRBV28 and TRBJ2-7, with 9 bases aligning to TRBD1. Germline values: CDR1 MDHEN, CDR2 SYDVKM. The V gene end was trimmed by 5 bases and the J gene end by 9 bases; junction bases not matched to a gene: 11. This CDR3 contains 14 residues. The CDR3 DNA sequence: TGTGCCAGCAGTCCCGGGACAGGGCCCCTCGGGCAGTACTTC. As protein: CASSPGTGPLGQYF.

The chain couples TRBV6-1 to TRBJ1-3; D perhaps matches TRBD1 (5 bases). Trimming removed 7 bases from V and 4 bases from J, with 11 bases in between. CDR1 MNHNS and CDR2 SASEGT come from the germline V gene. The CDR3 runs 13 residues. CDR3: CASNQGNGNTIYF. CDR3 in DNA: TGTGCCAGCAACCAGGGCAACGGAAACACCATATATTTT.

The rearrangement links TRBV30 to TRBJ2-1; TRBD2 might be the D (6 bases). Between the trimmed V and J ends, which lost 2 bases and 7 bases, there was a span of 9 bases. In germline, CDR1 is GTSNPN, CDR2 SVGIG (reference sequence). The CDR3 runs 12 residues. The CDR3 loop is CAWSPGRNEQFF. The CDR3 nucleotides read TGTGCCTGGAGTCCAGGGAGGAATGAGCAGTTCTTC.

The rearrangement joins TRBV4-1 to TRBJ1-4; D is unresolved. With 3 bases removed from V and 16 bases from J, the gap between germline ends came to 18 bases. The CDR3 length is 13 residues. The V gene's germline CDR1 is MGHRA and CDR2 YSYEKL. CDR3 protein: CASSQQNGDPPFF. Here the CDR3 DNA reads TGCGCCAGCAGCCAGCAAAACGGAGACCCCCCGTTTTTT.

The DNA of the CDR3 is TGTGCCAGCAGTGCATGGACATATAATCAGCCCCAGCATTTT. Amino acid sequence: CASSAWTYNQPQHF. V and J are TRBV2 and TRBJ1-5, with D possibly being TRBD1 (5 bases). In germline, CDR1 is SNHLY, CDR2 FYNNEI. The CDR3 contains 14 residues. V lost 4 bases and J 4 bases, leaving 11 bases between the germline ends.

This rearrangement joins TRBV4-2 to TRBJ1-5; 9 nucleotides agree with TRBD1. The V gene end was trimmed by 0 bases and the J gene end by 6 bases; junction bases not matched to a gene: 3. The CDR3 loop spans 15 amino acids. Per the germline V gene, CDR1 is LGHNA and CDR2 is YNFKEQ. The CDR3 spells CASSQDGTGSQPQHF. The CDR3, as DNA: TGTGCCAGCAGCCAAGATGGGACAGGGAGTCAGCCCCAGCATTTT.

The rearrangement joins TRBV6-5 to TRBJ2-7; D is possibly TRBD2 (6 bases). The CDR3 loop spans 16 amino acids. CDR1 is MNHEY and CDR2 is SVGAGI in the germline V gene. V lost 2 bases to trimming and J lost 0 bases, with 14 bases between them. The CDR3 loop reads CASSYDGRDSSYEQYF. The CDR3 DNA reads TGTGCCAGCAGTTACGACGGGCGGGATAGCTCCTACGAGCAGTACTTC.

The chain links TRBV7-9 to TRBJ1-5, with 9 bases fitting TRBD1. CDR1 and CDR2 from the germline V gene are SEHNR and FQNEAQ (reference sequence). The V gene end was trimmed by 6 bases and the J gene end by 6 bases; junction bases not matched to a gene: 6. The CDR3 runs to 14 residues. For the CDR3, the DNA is TGTGCCAGCAGTTCCGGGACAGGGTTTCAGCCCCAGCATTTT. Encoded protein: CASSSGTGFQPQHF. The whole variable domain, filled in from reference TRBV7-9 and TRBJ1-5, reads DTGVSQNPRHKITKRGQNVTFRCDPISEHNRLYWYRQTLGQGPEFLTYFQNEAQLEKSRLLSDRFSAERPKGSFSTLEIQRTEQGDSAMYLCASSSGTGFQPQHFGDGTRLSIL.

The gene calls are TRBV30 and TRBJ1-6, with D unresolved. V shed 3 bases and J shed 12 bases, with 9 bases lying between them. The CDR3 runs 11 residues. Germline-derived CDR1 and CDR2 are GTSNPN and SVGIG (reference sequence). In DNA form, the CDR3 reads TGTGCCTGGAGAAGAACGGGACCCCTCCACTTT. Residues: CAWRRTGPLHF. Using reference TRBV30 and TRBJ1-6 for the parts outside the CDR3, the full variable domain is SQTIHQWPATLVQPVGSPLSLECTVEGTSNPNLYWYRQAAGRGLQLLFYSVGIGQISSEVPQNLSASRPQDRQFILSSKKLLLSDSGFYLCAWRRTGPLHFGNGTRLTVT.

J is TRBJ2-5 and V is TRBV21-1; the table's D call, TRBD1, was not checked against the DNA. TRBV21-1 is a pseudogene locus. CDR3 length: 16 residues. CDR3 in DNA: TGTGCCAGCCAAAGCTCACGCAGGGGGCGGGCAGAGACCCAGTACTTC. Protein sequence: CASQSSRRGRAETQYF.

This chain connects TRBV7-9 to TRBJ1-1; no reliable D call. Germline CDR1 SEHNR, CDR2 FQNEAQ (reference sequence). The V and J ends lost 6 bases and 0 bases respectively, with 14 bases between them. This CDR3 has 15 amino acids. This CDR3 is CASRPRATMNTEAFF. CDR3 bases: TGTGCCAGCAGGCCGCGGGCCACTATGAACACTGAAGCTTTCTTT.

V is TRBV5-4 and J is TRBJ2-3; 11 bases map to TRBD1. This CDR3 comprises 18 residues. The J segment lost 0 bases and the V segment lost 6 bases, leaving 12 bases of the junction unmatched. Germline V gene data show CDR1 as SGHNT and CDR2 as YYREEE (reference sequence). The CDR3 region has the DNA TGTGCCAGCATCCCGGGACAGGGGGTTTTTGGTAGCACAGATACGCAGTATTTT. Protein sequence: CASIPGQGVFGSTDTQYF.

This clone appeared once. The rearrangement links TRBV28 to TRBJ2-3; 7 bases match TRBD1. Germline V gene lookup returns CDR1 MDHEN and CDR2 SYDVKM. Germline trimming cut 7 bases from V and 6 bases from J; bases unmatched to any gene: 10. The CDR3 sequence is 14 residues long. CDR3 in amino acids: CASTETGPADTQYF. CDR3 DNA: TGTGCCAGCACCGAGACAGGGCCCGCGGATACGCAGTATTTT.

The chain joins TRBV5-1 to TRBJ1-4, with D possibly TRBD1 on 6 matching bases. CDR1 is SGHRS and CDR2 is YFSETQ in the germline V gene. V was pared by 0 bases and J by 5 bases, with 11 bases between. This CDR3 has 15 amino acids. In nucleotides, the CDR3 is TGCGCCAGCAGCTTGGCTCCAGGGGAAAATGAAAAACTGTTTTTT. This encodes CASSLAPGENEKLFF.

The DNA of the CDR3 is TGTGCCAGCAGTCCCGACAGGGGTTTTCGCCAAGAGACCCAGTACTTC. Residues: CASSPDRGFRQETQYF. This rearrangement joins TRBV28 to TRBJ2-5; the match to TRBD1 covers 8 bases. Trimming at V came to 5 bases and at J to 1 base, leaving 9 bases not matched to a gene. Germline lookup yields CDR1 MDHEN and CDR2 SYDVKM. There are 16 residues in the CDR3.

The CDR3 nucleotides read TGTGCCAGCAGCTCCATAGCCGGTTTAGTGAATTCACCCCTCCACTTT. It translates to CASSSIAGLVNSPLHF. V usage is TRBV7-8 and J usage is TRBJ1-6; no reliable D call. Germline CDR1 and CDR2: SGHVS and FQNEAQ. This CDR3 region has 16 residues. V shed 4 bases and J shed 7 bases, with 17 bases lying between them.

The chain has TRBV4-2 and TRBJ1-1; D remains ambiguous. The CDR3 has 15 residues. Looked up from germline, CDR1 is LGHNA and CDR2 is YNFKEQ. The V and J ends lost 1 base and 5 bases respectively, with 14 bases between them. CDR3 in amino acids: CASSQVGRSETEAFF. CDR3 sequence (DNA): TGTGCCAGCAGCCAAGTAGGCAGGTCAGAAACTGAAGCTTTCTTT.

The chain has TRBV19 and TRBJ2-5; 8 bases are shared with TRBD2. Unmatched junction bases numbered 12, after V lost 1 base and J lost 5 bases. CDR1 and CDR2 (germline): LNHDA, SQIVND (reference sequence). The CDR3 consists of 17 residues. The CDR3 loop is CASSIVGKTSVLETQYF. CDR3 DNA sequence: TGTGCCAGTAGTATAGTGGGTAAGACTAGCGTGCTGGAGACCCAGTACTTC.

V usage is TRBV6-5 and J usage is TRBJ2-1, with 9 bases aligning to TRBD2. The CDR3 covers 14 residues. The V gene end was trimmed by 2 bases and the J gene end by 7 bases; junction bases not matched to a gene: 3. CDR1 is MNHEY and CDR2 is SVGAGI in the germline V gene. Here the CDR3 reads CASSYDSGGNEQFF. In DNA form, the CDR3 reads TGTGCCAGCAGTTACGATAGCGGGGGAAATGAGCAGTTCTTC.